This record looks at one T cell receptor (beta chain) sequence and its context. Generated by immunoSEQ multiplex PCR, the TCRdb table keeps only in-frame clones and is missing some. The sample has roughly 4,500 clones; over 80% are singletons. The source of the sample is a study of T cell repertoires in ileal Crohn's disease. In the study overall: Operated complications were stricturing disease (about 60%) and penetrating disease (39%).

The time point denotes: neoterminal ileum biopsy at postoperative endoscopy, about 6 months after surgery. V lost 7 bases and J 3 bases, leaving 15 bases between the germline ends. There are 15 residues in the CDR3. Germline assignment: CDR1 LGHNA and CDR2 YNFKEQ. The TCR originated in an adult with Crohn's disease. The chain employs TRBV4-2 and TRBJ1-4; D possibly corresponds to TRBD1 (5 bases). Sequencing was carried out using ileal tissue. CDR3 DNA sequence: TGTGCCAGCAAAAGACAGCCCCTTGCTAATGAAAAACTGTTTTTT. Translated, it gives CASKRQPLANEKLFF.